The 18 T cell receptor beta chains presented below share a single source sample, sequenced in a study of blood T cell repertoires in COVID-19. TCRdb's copy holds only in-frame clones and misses some; the assay was immunoSEQ multiplex PCR. The sample carries 85,000 to 120,000 clones, approximately 80% recorded once. Sequencing was performed on peripheral blood. Source of these receptors: a man aged 55 to 69 with active or convalescent COVID-19.

The J gene is TRBJ2-7, the V gene TRBV30, with D possibly TRBD2 on 6 matching bases. The V and J ends lost 4 bases and 3 bases respectively, with 13 bases between them. The CDR3 runs 13 residues. The germline V gene encodes CDR1 GTSNPN and CDR2 SVGIG (reference sequence). CDR3 DNA: TGTGCCTGGACTCGGGGACTCAACTACGAGCAGTACTTC. Its translation: CAWTRGLNYEQYF.

V gene TRBV27 combines with J gene TRBJ1-4; no reliable D call. The CDR3 is 13 residues long. The ends were cut back, 4 bases at V and 8 bases at J, with 11 bases in the middle. Germline CDR1 reads MNHEY; CDR2 reads SMNVEV (reference sequence). Here the CDR3 DNA reads TGTGCCAGCAGTTACGGGGAAGGGGAAAAACTGTTTTTT. Translating gives CASSYGEGEKLFF.

The chain carries TRBV6-5 and TRBJ2-5; D might be TRBD1 (5 bases). Trimming stripped 0 bases from V and 3 bases from J, with 14 bases between. The CDR3 sequence is 16 residues long. In germline, CDR1 is MNHEY, CDR2 SVGAGI. CDR3 DNA sequence: TGTGCCAGCAGTTACTCGGGCAGTATCAGGGAAGAGACCCAGTACTTC. Protein: CASSYSGSIREETQYF.

V and J are TRBV7-8 and TRBJ2-1, with 10 bases identical to TRBD2. V trimming: 1 base; J trimming: 6 bases; junction bases outside the gene matches: 0. In germline, CDR1 is SGHVS, CDR2 FQNEAQ. The CDR3 runs 14 residues. Written as DNA, the CDR3 is TGTGCCAGCAGCTTAGGGACTAGCGGCAATGAGCAGTTCTTC. This translates into CASSLGTSGNEQFF.

The V and J genes are TRBV6-5 and TRBJ1-2, with 7 bases aligning to TRBD1. The J segment lost 8 bases and the V segment lost 0 bases, leaving 3 bases of the junction unmatched. Germline lookup yields CDR1 MNHEY and CDR2 SVGAGI. The CDR3 spans 13 residues. Written as DNA, the CDR3 is TGTGCCAGCAGTTACTCGACAGGGAGCGGCTACACCTTC. This encodes CASSYSTGSGYTF.

A word on this clone: One junction end disagrees with the germline gene, perhaps due to a read error. The chain couples TRBV29-1 to TRBJ2-1; 7 nucleotides align to TRBD1. The germline gives CDR1 SQVTM, CDR2 ANQGSEA. The CDR3 loop spans 12 amino acids. CDR3 loop: CSVESGQPGRLF. The CDR3 coding sequence is TGCAGCGTTGAATCGGGACAGCCAGGGCGGCTCTTC.

V is TRBV23-1 and J is TRBJ2-4; maybe TRBD1 (7 bases). TRBV23-1 is an ORF, with its function uncertain. Between the trimmed V and J ends, which lost 4 bases and 3 bases, there was a span of 13 bases. This CDR3 contains 15 residues. The CDR3 sequence: CASSPYRGGKNIQYF. CDR3 nucleotides: TGCGCCAGCAGTCCCTACAGGGGAGGCAAAAACATTCAGTACTTC.

The rearrangement joins TRBV7-2 to TRBJ2-1, with 9 bases matching TRBD2. V was pared by 3 bases and J by 3 bases, with 6 bases of the junction left unmatched. The CDR3 consists of 16 residues. Germline V gene sequence: CDR1 SGHTA, CDR2 FQGNSA. As DNA, the CDR3 is TGTGCCAGCAGCTTTATAGCGGGAGTGGTCTACAATGAGCAGTTCTTC. Translation: CASSFIAGVVYNEQFF.

CDR3 DNA sequence: TGCGCCAGCAGCTTGGCGGGACAGGGTGGTAATGAGCAGTTCTTC. This encodes CASSLAGQGGNEQFF. This chain joins TRBV5-1 and TRBJ2-1; 9 nucleotides agree with TRBD1. In germline, CDR1 is SGHRS, CDR2 YFSETQ. J lost 7 bases, V lost 0 bases, and 5 bases had no gene match. The CDR3 loop spans 15 amino acids. Variable domain in full (rest from reference TRBV5-1 and TRBJ2-1): KAGVTQTPRYLIKTRGQQVTLSCSPISGHRSVSWYQQTPGQGLQFLFEYFSETQRNKGNFPGRFSGRQFSNSRSEMNVSTLELGDSALYLCASSLAGQGGNEQFFGPGTRLTVL.

This chain links TRBV19 with TRBJ2-6; 11 bases align to TRBD2. CDR3 length: 21 residues. The V and J ends lost 6 bases and 0 bases, in that order; junction bases with no gene match: 16. Germline V CDR1 and CDR2: LNHDA, SQIVND (reference sequence). In DNA, the CDR3 is TGTGCCAGTAGCCCCCTCAACGGGCTAGCGGGAGGCCACTCTGGGGCCAACGTCCTGACTTTC. It encodes CASSPLNGLAGGHSGANVLTF.

CDR3 nucleotides: TGTGCCAGTAGTACCGGGACAGGGTTGGGGCTTTATGGCTACACCTTC. Protein sequence: CASSTGTGLGLYGYTF. The rearrangement joins TRBV19 to TRBJ1-2; TRBD1 matches at 9 bases. V dropped 4 bases and J dropped 5; count of bases not matched to a gene: 11. Per the germline V gene, CDR1 is LNHDA and CDR2 is SQIVND (reference sequence). There are 16 residues in the CDR3.

The chain has TRBV20-1 and TRBJ1-1; D uncertain. The CDR3 totals 11 residues. Germline CDR1 is DFQATT and CDR2 is SNEGSKA (reference sequence). The V and J ends lost 0 bases and 10 bases respectively, with 9 bases between them. CDR3 sequence reads: CSARDEASAFF. CDR3 nucleotides: TGCAGTGCTAGAGATGAGGCTTCAGCTTTCTTT.

V is TRBV28 and J is TRBJ1-3, with D possibly being TRBD1 (6 bases). The germline V and J ends were trimmed by 6 bases and 2 bases, with 14 bases remaining between them. This CDR3 has 15 residues. Germline V gene lookup returns CDR1 MDHEN and CDR2 SYDVKM. DNA of the CDR3: TGTGCCAGCAGCTTACAGGGATCTGCTGGAAACACCATATATTTT. Residues: CASSLQGSAGNTIYF.

This chain joins TRBV13 and TRBJ1-1; D remains unclear. V was trimmed by 5 bases and J by 4 bases, leaving 14 bases between them. Germline assignment: CDR1 PRHDT and CDR2 FYEKMQ (reference sequence). The CDR3 consists of 14 residues. The CDR3 nucleotides read TGTGCCAGCAGCCCCCGCGGGGAGGGCACTGAAGCTTTCTTT. Translating it yields CASSPRGEGTEAFF. The full variable domain, its missing parts supplied by reference TRBV13 and TRBJ1-1, is AAGVIQSPRHLIKEKRETATLKCYPIPRHDTVYWYQQGPGQDPQFLISFYEKMQSDKGSIPDRFSAQQFSDYHSELNMSSLELGDSALYFCASSPRGEGTEAFFGQGTRLTVV.

This chain links TRBV11-2 with TRBJ2-1, with 12 bases lining up with TRBD2. This CDR3 has 16 residues. V shed 0 bases and J 8 bases; nucleotides not matched to a gene: 5. Germline loops: CDR1 SGHAT, CDR2 FQNNGV. The CDR3 nucleotides are TGTGCCAGCAGCTTAGATGCTAGCGGGAGGGCCGATGAGCAGTTCTTC. Protein: CASSLDASGRADEQFF.

This clone has a single count. The CDR3 loop reads CASSRGLAVYEQYF. The CDR3 nucleotides read TGTGCCAGCAGCCGTGGACTAGCGGTCTACGAGCAGTACTTC. This chain joins TRBV11-3 and TRBJ2-7; TRBD2 matches 10 bases. The CDR3 contains 14 residues. Germline-derived CDR1 and CDR2 are SGHNT and YENEEA. Trimming removed 5 bases from V and 3 bases from J; junction bases left unmatched: 4.

CDR3 bases: TGCAGCGTTGAGGGACAGGGGGAGACCCAGTACTTC. Its protein is CSVEGQGETQYF. The V and J genes are TRBV29-1 and TRBJ2-5; 10 bases agree with TRBD1. The CDR3 sequence is 12 residues long. Germline trimming cut 3 bases from V and 5 bases from J; bases unmatched to any gene: 0. Germline V gene sequence: CDR1 SQVTM, CDR2 ANQGSEA.

This clone is a singleton in its sample. Here the CDR3 reads CASSMGQLNEKLFF. In DNA, the CDR3 is TGCGCCAGCAGCATGGGACAGCTTAATGAAAAACTGTTTTTT. The chain has TRBV5-1 and TRBJ1-4, with TRBD1 identical over 7 bases. The V gene's germline CDR1 is SGHRS and CDR2 YFSETQ. The CDR3 extends over 14 amino acids. V trimming: 4 bases; J trimming: 4 bases; junction bases outside the gene matches: 4. Complete variable domain (other parts from reference TRBV5-1 and TRBJ1-4): KAGVTQTPRYLIKTRGQQVTLSCSPISGHRSVSWYQQTPGQGLQFLFEYFSETQRNKGNFPGRFSGRQFSNSRSEMNVSTLELGDSALYLCASSMGQLNEKLFFGSGTQLSVL.